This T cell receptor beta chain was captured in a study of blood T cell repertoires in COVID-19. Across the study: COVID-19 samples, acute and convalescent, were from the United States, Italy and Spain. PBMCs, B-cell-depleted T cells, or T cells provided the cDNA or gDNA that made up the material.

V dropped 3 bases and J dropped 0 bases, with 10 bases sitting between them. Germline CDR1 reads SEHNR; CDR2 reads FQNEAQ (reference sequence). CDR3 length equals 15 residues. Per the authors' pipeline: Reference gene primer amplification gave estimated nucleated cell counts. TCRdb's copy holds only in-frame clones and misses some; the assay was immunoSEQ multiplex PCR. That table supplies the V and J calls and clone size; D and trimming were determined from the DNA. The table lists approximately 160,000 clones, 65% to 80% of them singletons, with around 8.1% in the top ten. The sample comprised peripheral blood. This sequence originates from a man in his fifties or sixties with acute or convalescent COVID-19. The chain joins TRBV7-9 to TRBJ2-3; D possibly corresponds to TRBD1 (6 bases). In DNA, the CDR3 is TGTGCCAGCAGCTTGTACAGGGAAAGCACAGATACGCAGTATTTT. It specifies CASSLYRESTDTQYF.